The clone carrying this TCR beta chain has more than one count but fewer than ten. Its antigen is as yet unknown. The V gene end was trimmed by 2 bases and the J gene end by 10 bases; junction bases not matched to a gene: 6. The CDR3 spans 15 residues. Looked up from germline, CDR1 is KGHDR and CDR2 is SFDVKD. TCRdb reanalysed the 5' RACE reads using MiXCR and keeps one entry per CDR3 protein. This table holds approximately 550,000 distinct CDR3 sequences, approximately 15% found once. The data stem from a study of T cells after yellow fever vaccination. Whole-study results and caveats: After the booster, 96% of CD4 and 75% to 90% of CD8 primary-response clones were re-detected.

The chain links TRBV24-1 to TRBJ2-1, with TRBD2 matching 11 bases. The receptor was isolated from a man aged 25-45 years who received the YFV17D yellow fever vaccine. Sequenced here: PBMCs, sampled on the day of the yellow fever booster vaccination. CDR3 loop: CATSDWGSGRAEQFF. The CDR3 DNA reads TGTGCCACCAGTGATTGGGGTAGCGGGAGGGCGGAGCAGTTCTTC.